The present T cell receptor (beta chain) was sequenced within a study of beta chain features in type 1 diabetes. For the study at large: Examination spanned fewer than 140,000,000 sorted cells from all samples.

Expressed TCRB transcripts were sequenced, since all the RNA that had been isolated was reverse transcribed. It was found that naive, central memory and regulatory T cell samples averaged about 3.57 million reads. Assay: immunoSEQ multiplex PCR; the TCRdb copy retains only in-frame clones and omits some. The sample consists of about 220,000 clones, roughly a tenth of them appearing once. Study outcomes and limitations: Within each of all four CD4+ subsets, Type 1 diabetes patients had TCRB CDR3s that were moderately but significantly shorter.

The CDR3 length is 12 residues. The germline V gene has CDR1 SGHRS and CDR2 YFSETQ. Sorting of CD4+ naive, central memory, regulatory and stem cell-like memory cells was performed via CD45RO/CCR7/CD25/CD127/CD95/CD27. Details on this clone: Antigen specificity is unknown.

The receptor's source is a man younger than 35 in good health. Sequencing was carried out using central memory CD4+ T cells from blood. The chain combines TRBV5-1 with TRBJ2-5, with D maybe TRBD1 (5 bases). The end of the DNA fits TRBJ2-7 better, so the J call may be wrong. CDR3 coding DNA: TGCGCCAGCAGCCCCAACAGGTACGAGCAGTACTTC. This gives the protein CASSPNRYEQYF.